This TCR beta chain was found in a study of T cell responses to AZD1222 COVID-19 vaccine. Germline-derived CDR1 and CDR2 are MNHEY and SVGAGI. This CDR3 has 14 amino acids. Deletions cut 10 bases from V and 6 bases from J, with 16 bases between. A remark on this clone: Its matching antigen is unknown.

Study outcomes and limitations: Samples come after the peak T cell response, not at day 14. Spike-specific TCR breadth and depth were elevated following two AZD1222 doses. Baseline serology detected seropositivity in only six AZD1222 recipients. Targets within unmutated variant regions were reportedly found for nearly half of spike-specific TCRs.

Here immunoSEQ multiplex PCR was the method, and the copy in TCRdb shows in-frame clones only, minus some. The top ten hold under 25% of the sample, which has tens of thousands of clones, roughly 84% seen once. This TCR was sampled from an adult in good health. The J gene is TRBJ1-6, the V gene TRBV6-5, with a weak D call TRBD1 (5 bases). This specimen consisted of peripheral blood, obtained on day 0 of AZD1222 vaccination. The CDR3 here is CATSDRTRNSPLHF. The CDR3 DNA reads TGTGCCACCTCCGACCGGACACGTAATTCACCCCTCCACTTT.